This T cell receptor (beta chain) was identified during a study of blood T cell repertoires in COVID-19. Using immunoSEQ multiplex PCR, the repertoire was profiled, and TCRdb retains in-frame clones only, with some absent. This table has roughly 250,000 clones, roughly nine tenths appearing once. CDR1 LNHDA and CDR2 SQIVND come from the germline V gene (reference sequence). This CDR3 comprises 16 residues. V was clipped by 5 bases and J by 3 bases; unmatched bases: 13. The chain links TRBV19 to TRBJ2-7, with 7 bases fitting TRBD1. The sequence was obtained from a woman aged 18-29 years who had recovered from COVID-19. Sequencing was performed on PBMCs or T cells enriched from blood (not recorded which). CDR3 in DNA: TGTGCCAGTAGTGAGAATATCGGGACAGTCTACTACGAGCAGTACTTC. Residues: CASSENIGTVYYEQYF. Looking up the rest from reference TRBV19 and TRBJ2-7 gives the full variable domain: DGGITQSPKYLFRKEGQNVTLSCEQNLNHDAMYWYRQDPGQGLRLIYYSQIVNDFQKGDIAEGYSVSREKKESFPLTVTSAQKNPTAFYLCASSENIGTVYYEQYFGPGTRLTVT.